This T cell receptor beta chain originates from a study of beta chain features in type 1 diabetes. Expressed TCRB transcripts were sequenced after all isolated RNA was converted to cDNA. Sequenced by immunoSEQ multiplex PCR; TCRdb stores in-frame clones only, minus some. The sample comprises a few hundred thousand clones, roughly 30% of which are singletons, and approximately 4% rests with the top ten. Findings and limits, study-wide: Since sequencing was performed on cDNA, cells with high TCR expression could be over-represented. Patients' naive, central memory and regulatory TCRB repertoires appeared more alike than those of healthy donors.

Turning to this clone: Antigen specificity is unknown.

Trimming cost V 6 bases and J 4 bases; bases outside gene matches: 4. CDR3 length: 14 amino acids. Germline V gene lookup returns CDR1 LGHNA and CDR2 YSLEER. Sequencing was performed on central memory CD4+ T cells from blood. This clonotype originated in a man younger than 45 in good health. The chain uses TRBV4-3 and TRBJ2-3, with 10 bases that match TRBD2. CDR3 in amino acids: CASSTSGASDTQYF. DNA for the CDR3: TGCGCCAGCAGTACTAGCGGGGCTTCAGATACGCAGTATTTT.